Below, one T cell receptor (beta chain) is given with its context. This record belongs to a study of blood T cell repertoires in COVID-19. Overall study context: COVID-19 samples from acute and convalescent phases originated in the United States, Italy and Spain. PBMCs, B-cell-depleted T cells, or T cells provided the cDNA or gDNA that made up the material.

Original methodology: Counts of nucleated cells, estimated from reference gene primer amplification, were obtained. TCRdb keeps only in-frame clones here, not all; method: immunoSEQ multiplex PCR. The D gene and trimming were derived from the DNA, and the V and J assignments and clone size from that table. The sample comprises tens of thousands of clones, roughly nine tenths of which are singletons, and approximately 8.1% rests with the top ten. V shed 1 base and J 4 bases; nucleotides not matched to a gene: 12. The CDR3 contains 19 residues. CDR1 and CDR2 from the germline V gene are MNHNS and SASEGT.

The sample was peripheral blood. This TCR was sampled from a human donor in a cohort sampled during active COVID-19. J is TRBJ1-4 and V is TRBV6-1; TRBD1 matches at 10 bases. CDR3 sequence reads: CASSEVLSTGGFNNEKLFF. CDR3 nucleotide sequence: TGTGCCAGCAGTGAAGTTTTATCGACAGGGGGCTTTAATAATGAAAAACTGTTTTTT.